The rows below give T cell receptor beta chains drawn from one sample of a study of beta chain features in type 1 diabetes. This table comes from immunoSEQ multiplex PCR, and its TCRdb copy is limited to in-frame clones, with some not included. The repertoire includes roughly 180,000 clones, almost 8% of them detected once, and about 0.5% sits in the top ten. Input material: central memory CD4+ T cells from blood. The receptors were gathered from a man between 18 and 35 years old with type 1 diabetes. Both conserved end residues are part of each CDR3. The D gene is left open where the match is weak. Some rows mark clone size as missing; the rest say once, few, many or name a class of expanded clone.

d_call	v_call	j_call	clone_size	cdr3_aa	cdr3_nt
TRBD1	TRBV2	TRBJ1-5	few	CASSRNRGSVQPQHF	TGTGCCAGCAGTAGAAACAGGGGCTCCGTTCAGCCCCAGCATTTT
TRBD2	TRBV6-6	TRBJ2-7	few	CASRIGTSGRYEQYF	TGTGCCAGCAGGATAGGGACTAGCGGGCGCTACGAGCAGTACTTC
NA	TRBV28	TRBJ2-7	few	CASSGTLSYEQYF	TGTGCCAGCAGTGGCACACTATCCTACGAGCAGTACTTC
TRBD2	TRBV7-2	TRBJ2-1	few	CASSFTSGGRNEQFF	TGTGCCAGCAGCTTTACTAGCGGGGGTCGGAATGAGCAGTTCTTC
NA	TRBV27	TRBJ1-5	NA	CASSLEGGNQPQHF	TGTGCCAGCAGTTTAGAGGGGGGCAATCAGCCCCAGCATTTT
TRBD2	TRBV5-1	TRBJ2-2	few	CASSLDLAGAYTGELFF	TGCGCCAGCAGCTTGGATCTAGCGGGGGCCTACACCGGGGAGCTGTTTTTT
TRBD2	TRBV6-6	TRBJ2-7	NA	CASRGREASYEQYF	TGTGCCAGCAGGGGGCGGGAGGCTTCCTACGAGCAGTACTTC
NA	TRBV19	TRBJ1-1	NA	CASSIARRTEAFF	TGTGCCAGTAGTATCGCCAGGAGGACTGAAGCTTTCTTT
NA	TRBV29-1	TRBJ1-1	many	CSAEVIQGAEAFF	TGCAGTGCTGAGGTAATACAGGGAGCTGAAGCTTTCTTT
TRBD1	TRBV6-6	TRBJ2-7	NA	CASSYSTGTVNYEQYF	TGTGCCAGCAGTTACTCTACCGGGACAGTAAACTACGAGCAGTACTTC
TRBD1	TRBV30	TRBJ1-3	few	CAWRGTGLNTIYF	TGTGCCTGGAGGGGGACAGGATTAAACACCATATATTTT
TRBD2	TRBV29-1	TRBJ2-1	few	CSVTVRGGREGASYNEQFF	TGCAGCGTCACCGTCCGCGGCGGGAGAGAGGGTGCTTCCTACAATGAGCAGTTCTTC
TRBD1	TRBV18	TRBJ1-1	few	CASSPRARQGMNTEAFF	TGTGCCAGCTCACCAAGGGCTAGACAGGGGATGAACACTGAAGCTTTCTTT
TRBD1	TRBV5-1	TRBJ2-1	few	CASSGGQGEQFF	TGCGCCAGCAGCGGTGGACAGGGAGAGCAGTTCTTC
TRBD2	TRBV13	TRBJ2-4	NA	CASSSGTSGGKNIQYF	TGTGCCAGCAGCTCAGGGACTAGCGGGGGCAAAAACATTCAGTACTTC
TRBD2	TRBV29-1	TRBJ2-7	few	CSVEVSLAGVNEQYF	TGCAGCGTTGAAGTGTCACTAGCGGGAGTCAACGAGCAGTACTTC
TRBD1	TRBV11-2	TRBJ2-5	NA	CASLGQGETQYF	TGTGCCAGCCTCGGACAGGGAGAGACCCAGTACTTC
NA	TRBV4-1	TRBJ2-5	few	CASSPSLRGEAQYF	TGCGCCAGCAGCCCTTCCCTCCGTGGTGAGGCCCAGTACTTC
TRBD2	TRBV18	TRBJ2-1	few	CASSPASGRHGEQFF	TGTGCCAGCTCACCCGCTAGCGGGAGGCACGGTGAGCAGTTCTTC
TRBD2	TRBV7-9	TRBJ2-7	NA	CASSLGLAGGGFDF	TGTGCCAGCAGCTTAGGACTAGCGGGAGGTGGGTTCGACTTC
NA	TRBV5-1	TRBJ1-4	few	CASNDGVKEKLFF	TGCGCCAGCAATGACGGGGTAAAGGAAAAACTGTTTTTT
NA	TRBV21-1	TRBJ2-7	NA	CASSKGGEPTYEQYF	TGTGCCAGCAGCAAAGGGGGGGAGCCCACCTACGAGCAGTACTTC
NA	TRBV5-4	TRBJ2-7	few	CASSLASQGFIEQYF	TGTGCCAGCAGCTTGGCGTCCCAGGGTTTTATCGAGCAGTACTTC
TRBD1	TRBV7-9	TRBJ2-5	few	CASSAGQGVQETQYF	TGTGCCAGCAGCGCCGGACAGGGCGTACAAGAGACCCAGTACTTC
TRBD1	TRBV7-8	TRBJ2-1	NA	CASSLDRGLWNEQFF	TGTGCCAGCAGCCTAGACAGGGGGCTCTGGAATGAGCAGTTCTTC
NA	TRBV15	TRBJ2-3	few	CATSRAAGTDTQYF	TGTGCCACCAGCAGAGCCGCGGGCACAGATACGCAGTATTTT
TRBD1	TRBV7-8	TRBJ1-2	NA	CASSFLTGNYGYTF	TGTGCCAGCAGCTTCTTGACAGGGAACTATGGCTACACCTTC
TRBD1	TRBV4-3	TRBJ1-6	few	CASSLQGLNSPLHF	TGCGCCAGCAGCCTACAGGGGCTTAATTCACCCCTCCACTTT
NA	TRBV29-1	TRBJ1-1	many	CSVEDRTGGAFF	TGCAGCGTTGAAGATCGAACCGGAGGAGCTTTCTTT
NA	TRBV18	TRBJ2-5	NA	CASSPQQETQYF	TGTGCCAGCTCACCGCAGCAAGAGACCCAGTACTTC
NA	TRBV5-1	TRBJ1-3	NA	CASSSAGGSGNTIYF	TGCGCCAGCAGCTCGGCGGGGGGCTCTGGAAACACCATATATTTT
TRBD2	TRBV6-1	TRBJ2-1	NA	CASSDSASGPYNEQFF	TGTGCCAGCAGTGATTCGGCTAGCGGCCCCTACAATGAGCAGTTCTTC
TRBD1	TRBV5-6	TRBJ1-5	few	CASSRGTGGLSNQPQHF	TGTGCCAGCAGCCGAGGGACAGGGGGCCTCAGCAATCAGCCCCAGCATTTT
NA	TRBV4-2	TRBJ2-4	many	CASSRVHLQSTNLRAKNIQYF	TGTGCCAGCAGCCGCGTCCACTTACAGTCGACAAATCTCCGAGCCAAAAACATTCAGTACTTC
NA	TRBV11-2	TRBJ1-2	NA	CASSLAGKFGGYTF	TGTGCCAGCAGCTTAGCAGGGAAGTTCGGTGGCTACACCTTC
NA	TRBV30	TRBJ2-2	NA	CASSRLRTGELFF	TGTGCCTCGTCGCGGTTGCGGACCGGGGAGCTGTTTTTT
TRBD2	TRBV7-6	TRBJ2-2	few	CASSLALAGQAGTGELFF	TGTGCCAGCAGCTTAGCACTAGCGGGACAAGCGGGCACCGGGGAGCTGTTTTTT
NA	TRBV7-9	TRBJ1-4	few	CASSSRTEGGREKLFF	TGTGCCAGCAGCTCCCGGACAGAAGGGGGACGTGAAAAACTGTTTTTT
TRBD1	TRBV19	TRBJ1-2	NA	CASIKGANYGYTF	TGTGCCAGTATCAAGGGGGCGAACTATGGCTACACCTTC
NA	TRBV9	TRBJ2-5	few	CASSAGVHQETQYF	TGTGCCAGCAGCGCCGGGGTACACCAAGAGACCCAGTACTTC
TRBD1	TRBV5-1	TRBJ1-2	few	CASSEGQGYGYTF	TGCGCCAGCAGCGAGGGACAGGGCTATGGCTACACCTTC
NA	TRBV4-2	TRBJ1-2	many	CASSQDESDYGYTF	TGTGCCAGCAGCCAAGATGAGAGTGACTATGGCTACACCTTC
NA	TRBV4-3	TRBJ2-3	NA	CASSQDRSHGTQYF	TGCGCCAGCAGCCAAGACCGGTCGCACGGTACGCAGTATTTT
NA	TRBV30	TRBJ1-6	few	CAWGPGFDNSPLHF	TGTGCCTGGGGTCCGGGATTCGATAATTCACCCCTCCACTTT
TRBD1	TRBV5-4	TRBJ1-6	few	CASSLDRGNSPLHF	TGTGCCAGCAGCTTGGACAGGGGAAATTCACCCCTCCACTTT
NA	TRBV4-3	TRBJ1-3	NA	CASSQQNGLITGNTIYF	TGCGCCAGCAGCCAACAGAACGGACTTATCACGGGAAACACCATATATTTT
NA	TRBV30	TRBJ1-2	NA	CAWSPQAYGYTF	TGTGCCTGGAGTCCCCAAGCCTATGGCTACACCTTC
NA	TRBV15	TRBJ2-6	few	CATSLMGPGANVLTF	TGTGCCACCAGCCTGATGGGCCCTGGGGCCAACGTCCTGACTTTC
TRBD2	TRBV4-2	TRBJ2-3	few	CASSQRQRGFTDTQYF	TGTGCCAGCAGCCAAAGACAGCGGGGGTTCACAGATACGCAGTATTTT
NA	TRBV14	TRBJ2-5	NA	CASSADRSRETQYF	TGTGCCAGCAGCGCTGACAGGAGCAGAGAGACCCAGTACTTC
TRBD1	TRBV30	TRBJ1-1	NA	CAWTGQANTEAFF	TGTGCCTGGACCGGACAGGCGAACACTGAAGCTTTCTTT
NA	TRBV5-1	TRBJ2-5	NA	CASSLLRGGQETQYF	TGCGCCAGCAGCTTGCTCAGGGGTGGACAAGAGACCCAGTACTTC
TRBD1	TRBV5-4	TRBJ1-6	few	CASSVAGQTLSPLHF	TGTGCCAGCAGCGTAGCGGGACAGACCTTATCACCCCTCCACTTT